This TCR beta chain derives from a study of STAT5B mutations in CD4+ large granular lymphocyte leukemia. Study conclusions and caveats: Top patient clones used TRBV06 genes more often: 8/27 versus 2/35 in controls.

Clones were sequenced by immunoSEQ multiplex PCR, and TCRdb holds only the in-frame ones, with some missing. Among some 41,000 clones listed, about 88% were seen once. CDR3 length: 12 residues. Concerning this clone: Antigen specificity is unknown.

Sequenced material: CD4+ T cells from blood buffy coats. The clonotype originates from a human donor in good health. The chain carries TRBV7-5 and TRBJ2-3; the table's TRBD2 call for D was not verified on the DNA. TRBV7-5 is annotated as a pseudogene. DNA for the CDR3: TGTGCCAGAACCTGCTTTTGGAGTACGCAGTATTTT. This codes for CARTCFWSTQYF.